Sample share makes the clone carrying this T cell receptor (beta chain) medium-sized. Its antigen remains unknown. Each TRB amplification used about 250-550 ng of genomic DNA from blood. The sample originates from a study of T and B cells in COVID-19 patients. Looking at the study overall: COVID-19 patients gave peripheral blood either during active infection or after recovery. About 90% of the 20 active-infection patients had comorbidities associated with unfavorable COVID-19 outcome. Recovered patients mostly had mild to moderate COVID-19 managed as outpatients.

Study-level findings and limits: The recovered cohort had around 2,000 exclusive TCR clusters, including 25 to 35 low generation probability clusters.

Trimming shortened V by 9 bases and J by 3 bases, and 21 bases separated the two germline ends. CDR1 and CDR2 (germline): LNHDA, SQIVND (reference sequence). This CDR3 is 15 amino acids long. Multiplex PCR with BIOMED2 TRB-A/B primer pools amplified TRB rearrangements. Via MiXCR, TCRdb re-called the multiplex PCR reads, giving one row per CDR3 protein. The data contain about 12,000 distinct CDR3 sequences, 25% to 30% of them seen just once; the ten biggest clones take up 25% to 35%. Input material: blood. This TCR was recovered from a human donor who had recovered from COVID-19. The rearrangement links TRBV19 to TRBJ2-7; D gene unclear. This CDR3 reads CARFTSPGRLYEQYV. The CDR3 region has the DNA TGTGCCAGGTTCACTTCCCCGGGCAGGCTCTACGAGCAGTACGTC.